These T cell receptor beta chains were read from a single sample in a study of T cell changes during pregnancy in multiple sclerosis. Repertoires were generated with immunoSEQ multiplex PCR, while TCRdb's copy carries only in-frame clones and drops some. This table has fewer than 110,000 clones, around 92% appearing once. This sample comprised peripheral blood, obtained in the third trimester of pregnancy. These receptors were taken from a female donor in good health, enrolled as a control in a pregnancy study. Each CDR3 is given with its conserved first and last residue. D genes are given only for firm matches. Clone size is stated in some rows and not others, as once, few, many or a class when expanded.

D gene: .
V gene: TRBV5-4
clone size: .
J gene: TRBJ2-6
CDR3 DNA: TGTGCCAGCAGCCCAGGGGGGCCAGGGGCCAACGTCCTGACTTTC
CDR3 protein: CASSPGGPGANVLTF

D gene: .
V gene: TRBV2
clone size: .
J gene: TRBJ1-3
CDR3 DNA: TGTGCCAGCAGTGACGAGGGTGCGGCTGGAAACACCATATATTTT
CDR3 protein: CASSDEGAAGNTIYF

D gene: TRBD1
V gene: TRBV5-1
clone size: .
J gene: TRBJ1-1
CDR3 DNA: TGCGCCAGCAGCGGGACAGGTATTGCCTTTTCTGAAGCTTTCTTT
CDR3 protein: CASSGTGIAFSEAFF

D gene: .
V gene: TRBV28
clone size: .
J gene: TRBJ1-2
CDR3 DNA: TGTGCCAGCAGTTTACAGGGTGATGGCTACACCTTC
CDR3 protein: CASSLQGDGYTF

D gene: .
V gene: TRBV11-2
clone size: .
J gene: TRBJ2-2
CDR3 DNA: TGTGCCAGCAGCTCTTACAGGGTTGCCGGGGAGCTGTTTTTT
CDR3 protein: CASSSYRVAGELFF

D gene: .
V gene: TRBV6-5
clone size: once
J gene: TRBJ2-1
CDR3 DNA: TGTGCCAGCAGCCTCGACTACCAGTACAATGAGCAGTTCTTC
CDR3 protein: CASSLDYQYNEQFF

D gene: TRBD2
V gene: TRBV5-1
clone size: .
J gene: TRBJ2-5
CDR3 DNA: TGCGCCAGCAGCTTGGAACTAGCGGGGGGAGAGACCCAGTACTTC
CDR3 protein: CASSLELAGGETQYF

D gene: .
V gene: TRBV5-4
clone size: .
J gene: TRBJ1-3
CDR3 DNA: TGTGCCAGCAGCTCCAGTTCAATCTCTGGAAACACCATATATTTT
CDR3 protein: CASSSSSISGNTIYF

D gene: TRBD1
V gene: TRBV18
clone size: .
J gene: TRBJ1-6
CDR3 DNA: TGTGCCAGCTCTCGAGGACAGGATAATTCACCCCTCCACTTT
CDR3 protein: CASSRGQDNSPLHF

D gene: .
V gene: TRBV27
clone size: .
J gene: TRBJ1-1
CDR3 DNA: TGTGCCAGCCGAGCCCAGGGATGGAGGGCTGAAGCTTTCTTT
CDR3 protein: CASRAQGWRAEAFF